This T cell receptor (beta chain) appears in the sequencing data of a study of shared clonotypes between healthy human individuals. In the study overall: Donor composition was a couple of women and a few men, aged 18 to 49.

Healthy HIV-negative adults without recent acute infections or vaccinations served as donors. The study separated CD4+ cells into CD45RA+ naive and CD45RA-negative memory subsets. Template for every sorted-subset replicate PCR totaled 150 to 250 ng DNA, approximately 30,000 T cell genomes. TCRdb keeps only in-frame clones here, not all; method: immunoSEQ multiplex PCR. The sample yields approximately 1,500,000 clones, approximately 97% seen once. V lost 8 bases, J lost 0 bases, and 7 bases stayed unmatched. Looked up from germline, CDR1 is MNHEY and CDR2 is SVGAGI. The CDR3 covers 15 residues. Input material: naive CD4+ T cells sorted from blood. The subset denotes: CD45RA+ positively selected. The genes are TRBV6-5 and TRBJ2-1; TRBD2 aligns across 7 bases. The sequence came from a man younger than 45 in good health. CDR3 in DNA: TGTGCCAGCCTGGGGTTAGCGGGCTCCTACAATGAGCAGTTCTTC. Its translation is CASLGLAGSYNEQFF.